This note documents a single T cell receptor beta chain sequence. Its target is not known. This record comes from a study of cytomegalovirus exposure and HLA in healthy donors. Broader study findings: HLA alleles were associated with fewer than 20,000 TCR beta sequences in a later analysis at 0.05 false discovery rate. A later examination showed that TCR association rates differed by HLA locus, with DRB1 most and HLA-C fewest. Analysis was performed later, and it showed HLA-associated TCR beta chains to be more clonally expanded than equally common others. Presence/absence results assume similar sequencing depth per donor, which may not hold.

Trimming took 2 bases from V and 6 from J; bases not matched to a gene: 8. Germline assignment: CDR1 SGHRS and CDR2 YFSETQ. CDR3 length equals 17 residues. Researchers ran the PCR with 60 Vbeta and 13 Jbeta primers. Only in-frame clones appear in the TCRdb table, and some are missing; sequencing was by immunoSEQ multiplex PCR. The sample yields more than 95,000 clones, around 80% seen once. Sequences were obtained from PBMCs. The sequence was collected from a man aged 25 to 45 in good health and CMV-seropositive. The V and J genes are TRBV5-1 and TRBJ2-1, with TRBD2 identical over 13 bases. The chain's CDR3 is CASSFGLLAGGFNEQFF. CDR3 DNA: TGCGCCAGCAGCTTTGGGTTACTAGCGGGGGGGTTCAATGAGCAGTTCTTC.